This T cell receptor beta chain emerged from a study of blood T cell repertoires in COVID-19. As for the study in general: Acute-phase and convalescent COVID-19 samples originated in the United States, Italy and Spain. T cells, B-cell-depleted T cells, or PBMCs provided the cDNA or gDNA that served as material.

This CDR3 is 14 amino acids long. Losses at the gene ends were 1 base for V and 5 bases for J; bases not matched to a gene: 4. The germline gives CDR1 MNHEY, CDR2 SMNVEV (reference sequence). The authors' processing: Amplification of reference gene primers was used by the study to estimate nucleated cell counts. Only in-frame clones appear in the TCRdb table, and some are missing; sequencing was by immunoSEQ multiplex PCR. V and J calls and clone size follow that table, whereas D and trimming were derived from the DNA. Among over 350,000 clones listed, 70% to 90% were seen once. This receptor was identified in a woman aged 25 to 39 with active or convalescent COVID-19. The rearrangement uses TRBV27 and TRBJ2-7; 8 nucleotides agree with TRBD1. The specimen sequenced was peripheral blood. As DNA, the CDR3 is TGTGCCAGCAGTTTATTAGCACAGGGGGACGAGCAGTACTTC. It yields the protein CASSLLAQGDEQYF.